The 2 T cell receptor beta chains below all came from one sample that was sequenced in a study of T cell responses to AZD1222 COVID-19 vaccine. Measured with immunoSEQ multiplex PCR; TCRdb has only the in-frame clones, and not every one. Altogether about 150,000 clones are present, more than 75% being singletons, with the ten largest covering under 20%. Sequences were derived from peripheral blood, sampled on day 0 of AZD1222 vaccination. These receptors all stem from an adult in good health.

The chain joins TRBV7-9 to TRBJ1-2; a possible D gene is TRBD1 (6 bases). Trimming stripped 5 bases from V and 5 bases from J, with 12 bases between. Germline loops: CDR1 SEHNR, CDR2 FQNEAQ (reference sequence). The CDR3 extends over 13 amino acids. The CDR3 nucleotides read TGTGCCAGCAGCGATGGACAGATTTATGGCTACACCTTC. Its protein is CASSDGQIYGYTF.

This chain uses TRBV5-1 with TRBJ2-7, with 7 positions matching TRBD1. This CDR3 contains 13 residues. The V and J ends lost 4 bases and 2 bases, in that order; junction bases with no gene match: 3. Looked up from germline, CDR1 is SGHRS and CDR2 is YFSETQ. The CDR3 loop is CASSDRVPYEQYF. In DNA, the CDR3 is TGCGCCAGCAGCGACAGGGTCCCCTACGAGCAGTACTTC.